Sequencing of this TCR beta chain was carried out in a study of blood T cell repertoires in COVID-19. In the study overall: Acute-phase and convalescent COVID-19 samples originated in the United States, Italy and Spain. T cells, B-cell-depleted T cells, or PBMCs supplied cDNA or gDNA.

Germline V gene sequence: CDR1 SEHNR, CDR2 FQNEAQ (reference sequence). The CDR3 runs to 14 residues. The V end was cut by 3 bases, the J end by 5 bases, with 8 bases between. The authors' processing: Amplified reference gene primers provided the basis for estimating nucleated cell counts. Sequenced by immunoSEQ multiplex PCR; TCRdb stores in-frame clones only, minus some. V, J and clone size derive from that table, while D and trimming were established from the DNA sequence. Among around 270,000 clones listed, 86% were seen once. Of note for this clone: This CDR3 is also generated by other DNA sequences in the sample.

The sequence came from a man between 40 and 49 years old who had recovered from COVID-19. The source material was peripheral blood. This chain uses TRBV7-9 with TRBJ1-6; possible D gene TRBD1, 5 bases. DNA for the CDR3: TGTGCCAGCAGCTTCTCGGGGGATAATTCACCCCTCCACTTT. This encodes CASSFSGDNSPLHF. Full variable domain (missing parts from reference TRBV7-9 and TRBJ1-6): DTGVSQNPRHKITKRGQNVTFRCDPISEHNRLYWYRQTLGQGPEFLTYFQNEAQLEKSRLLSDRFSAERPKGSFSTLEIQRTEQGDSAMYLCASSFSGDNSPLHFGNGTRLTVT.